This record looks at one T cell receptor beta chain sequence and its context. Its matching antigen is unknown. These data belong to a study of T cell responses to AZD1222 COVID-19 vaccine. General study results and limits: Among AZD1222 vaccinees, only five to seven were seropositive at baseline. Close to half of all spike-specific TCRs reportedly target regions of the variants that are unmutated. Mapped onto spike, vaccine-associated CD4 TCRs spanned it and were dominant at 160-218 and 743-854.

The method was immunoSEQ multiplex PCR; TCRdb's version includes in-frame clones alone and lacks a portion of them. The repertoire holds about 140,000 clones, with 90% as singletons. Germline V gene data show CDR1 as SGHKS and CDR2 as YYEKEE (reference sequence). The CDR3 extends over 13 amino acids. J was trimmed by 4 bases and V by 3 bases; bases with no gene match: 3. This receptor was taken from an adult in good health. The sample here was peripheral blood, taken on day 0 of AZD1222 vaccination. The chain carries TRBV5-5 and TRBJ1-2, with 7 bases aligning to TRBD1. Written as DNA, the CDR3 is TGTGCCAGCAGCTCGGACAGGATCTATGGCTACACCTTC. Translating gives CASSSDRIYGYTF.